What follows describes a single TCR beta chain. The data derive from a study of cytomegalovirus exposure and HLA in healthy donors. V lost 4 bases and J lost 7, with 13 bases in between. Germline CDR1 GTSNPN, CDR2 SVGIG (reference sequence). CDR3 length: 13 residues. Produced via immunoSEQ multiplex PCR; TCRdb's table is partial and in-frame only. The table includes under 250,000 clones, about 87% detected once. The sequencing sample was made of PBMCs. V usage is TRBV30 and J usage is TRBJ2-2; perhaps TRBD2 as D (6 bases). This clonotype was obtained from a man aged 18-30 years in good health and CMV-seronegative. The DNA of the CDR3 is TGTGCCTGGACCCGGCGGGATAACGGGGAGCTGTTTTTT. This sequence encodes CAWTRRDNGELFF. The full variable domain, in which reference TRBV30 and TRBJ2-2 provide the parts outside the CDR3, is SQTIHQWPATLVQPVGSPLSLECTVEGTSNPNLYWYRQAAGRGLQLLFYSVGIGQISSEVPQNLSASRPQDRQFILSSKKLLLSDSGFYLCAWTRRDNGELFFGEGSRLTVL.